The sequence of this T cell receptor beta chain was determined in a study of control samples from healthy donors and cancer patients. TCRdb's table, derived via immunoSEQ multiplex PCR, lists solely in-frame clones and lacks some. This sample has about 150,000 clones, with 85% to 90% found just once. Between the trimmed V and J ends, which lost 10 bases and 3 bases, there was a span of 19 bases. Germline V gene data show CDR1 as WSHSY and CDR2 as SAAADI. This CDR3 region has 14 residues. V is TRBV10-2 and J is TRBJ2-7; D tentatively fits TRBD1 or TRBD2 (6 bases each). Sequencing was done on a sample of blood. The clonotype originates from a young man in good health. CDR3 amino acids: CATCPGEVNYEQYF. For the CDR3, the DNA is TGCGCCACGTGCCCAGGGGAGGTTAACTACGAGCAGTACTTC.